The source of this T cell receptor beta chain is a study of immune evolution from preneoplasia to lung adenocarcinoma. Findings of the study overall: Clonality was highest in normal lung, lower in later-stage lesions apparently.

The assay was immunoSEQ multiplex PCR, and TCRdb's table has in-frame clones only and misses some. The sample yields a few thousand clones, 80% to 85% seen once. With regard to this clone: Its specificity is unknown.

Patients had resection in Japan or China between 2014 and 2017. H&E slides confirmed each diagnosis, reviewed by two pathologists independently. Nucleic acids came from premalignant or tumor cells enriched by macro-dissection. This CDR3 has 14 amino acids. Looked up from germline, CDR1 is MNHEY and CDR2 is SVGAGI. The ends lost 6 bases at V and 9 bases at J; junction bases unmatched: 13. The specimen sequenced was FFPE lung adenocarcinoma in situ tissue. The rearrangement links TRBV6-5 to TRBJ1-2, with 7 positions matching TRBD1. The sequence was obtained from a person aged 55 to 79 with lung adenocarcinoma. CDR3 sequence (DNA): TGTGCCAGCAGCTCTGCTCTAAGACAGGGCAGCTACACCTTC. Its protein is CASSSALRQGSYTF.